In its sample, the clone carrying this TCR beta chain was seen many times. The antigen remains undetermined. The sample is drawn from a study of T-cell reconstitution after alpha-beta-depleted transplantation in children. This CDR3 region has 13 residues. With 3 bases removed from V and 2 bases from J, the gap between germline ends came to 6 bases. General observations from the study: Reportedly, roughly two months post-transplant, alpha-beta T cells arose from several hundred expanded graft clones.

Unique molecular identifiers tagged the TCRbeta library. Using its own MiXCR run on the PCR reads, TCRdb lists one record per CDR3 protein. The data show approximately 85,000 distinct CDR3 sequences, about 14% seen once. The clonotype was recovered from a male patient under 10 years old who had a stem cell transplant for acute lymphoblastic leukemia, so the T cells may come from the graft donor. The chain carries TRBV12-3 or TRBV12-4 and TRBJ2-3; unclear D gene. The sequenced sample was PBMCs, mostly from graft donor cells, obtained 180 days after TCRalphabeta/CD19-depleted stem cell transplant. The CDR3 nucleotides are TGTGCCAGCAGTTTGGGCCCCACAGATACGCAGTATTTT. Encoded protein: CASSLGPTDTQYF.